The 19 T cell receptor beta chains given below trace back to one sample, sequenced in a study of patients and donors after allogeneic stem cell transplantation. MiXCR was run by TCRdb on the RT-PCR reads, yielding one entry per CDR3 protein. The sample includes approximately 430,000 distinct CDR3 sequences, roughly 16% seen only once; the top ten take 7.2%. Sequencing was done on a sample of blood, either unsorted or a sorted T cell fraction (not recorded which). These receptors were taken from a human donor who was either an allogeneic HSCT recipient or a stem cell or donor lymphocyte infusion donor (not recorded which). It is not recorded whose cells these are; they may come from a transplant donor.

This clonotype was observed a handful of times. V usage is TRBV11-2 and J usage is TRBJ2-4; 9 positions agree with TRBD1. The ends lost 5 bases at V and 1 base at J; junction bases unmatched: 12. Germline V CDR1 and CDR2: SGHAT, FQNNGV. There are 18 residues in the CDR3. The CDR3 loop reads CASSPPGTGSGAKNIQYF. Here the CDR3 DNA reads TGTGCCAGCAGCCCCCCCGGGACAGGGAGTGGGGCCAAAAACATTCAGTACTTC.

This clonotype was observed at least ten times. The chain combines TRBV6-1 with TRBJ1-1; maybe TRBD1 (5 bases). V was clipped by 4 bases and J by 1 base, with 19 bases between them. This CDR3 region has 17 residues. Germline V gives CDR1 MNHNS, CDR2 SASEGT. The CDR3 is CASSAAGAGGRNTEAFF. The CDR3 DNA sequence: TGTGCCAGCAGTGCGGCTGGGGCAGGCGGGCGGAACACTGAAGCTTTCTTT.

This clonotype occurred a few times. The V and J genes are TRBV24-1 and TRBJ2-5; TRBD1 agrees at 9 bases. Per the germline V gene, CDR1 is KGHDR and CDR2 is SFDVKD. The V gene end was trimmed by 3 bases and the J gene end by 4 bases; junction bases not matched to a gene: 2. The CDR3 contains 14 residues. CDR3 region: CATSDPTGGETQYF. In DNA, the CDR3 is TGTGCCACCAGTGATCCGACAGGGGGAGAGACCCAGTACTTC.

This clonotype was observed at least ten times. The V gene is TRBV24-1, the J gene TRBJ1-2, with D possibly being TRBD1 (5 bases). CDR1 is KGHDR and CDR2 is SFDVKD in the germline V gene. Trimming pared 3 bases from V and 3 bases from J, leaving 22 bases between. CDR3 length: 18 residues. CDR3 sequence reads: CATSDHTGTASNYYGYTF. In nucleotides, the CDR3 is TGTGCCACCAGTGATCATACCGGGACGGCGTCTAATTACTATGGCTACACCTTC.

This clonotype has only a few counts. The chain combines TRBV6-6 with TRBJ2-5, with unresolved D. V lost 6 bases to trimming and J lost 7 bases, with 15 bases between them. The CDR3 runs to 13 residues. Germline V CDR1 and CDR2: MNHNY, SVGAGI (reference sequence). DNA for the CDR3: TGTGCCAGCAGCCCCACCTCTTTGGGGACCCAGTACTTC. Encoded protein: CASSPTSLGTQYF.

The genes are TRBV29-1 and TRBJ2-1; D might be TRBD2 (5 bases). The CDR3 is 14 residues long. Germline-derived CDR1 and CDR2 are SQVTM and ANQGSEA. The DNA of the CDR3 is TGCAGAGATATATGGGAGCGGTCCTACAATGAGCAGTTCTTC. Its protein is CRDIWERSYNEQFF.

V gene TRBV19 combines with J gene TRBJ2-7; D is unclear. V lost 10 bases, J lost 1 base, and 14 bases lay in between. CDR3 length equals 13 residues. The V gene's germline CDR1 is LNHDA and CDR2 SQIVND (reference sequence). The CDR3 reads CATSPTLSYEQYF. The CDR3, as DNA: TGTGCCACCTCCCCTACGTTATCCTACGAGCAGTACTTC.

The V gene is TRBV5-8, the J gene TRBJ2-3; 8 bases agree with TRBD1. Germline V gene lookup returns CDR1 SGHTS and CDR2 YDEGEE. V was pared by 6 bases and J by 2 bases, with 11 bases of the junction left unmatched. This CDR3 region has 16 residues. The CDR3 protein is CASTGTGRADTDTQYF. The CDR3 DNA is TGTGCCAGCACTGGGACAGGTAGGGCCGACACAGATACGCAGTATTTT.

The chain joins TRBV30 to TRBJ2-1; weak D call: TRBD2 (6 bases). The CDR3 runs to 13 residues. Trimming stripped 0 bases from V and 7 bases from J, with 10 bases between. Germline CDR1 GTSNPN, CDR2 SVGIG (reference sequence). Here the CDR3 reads CAWSVLRGNEQFF. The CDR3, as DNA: TGTGCCTGGAGTGTATTGCGGGGTAATGAGCAGTTCTTC. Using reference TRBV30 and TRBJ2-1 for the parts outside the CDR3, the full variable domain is SQTIHQWPATLVQPVGSPLSLECTVEGTSNPNLYWYRQAAGRGLQLLFYSVGIGQISSEVPQNLSASRPQDRQFILSSKKLLLSDSGFYLCAWSVLRGNEQFFGPGTRLTVL.

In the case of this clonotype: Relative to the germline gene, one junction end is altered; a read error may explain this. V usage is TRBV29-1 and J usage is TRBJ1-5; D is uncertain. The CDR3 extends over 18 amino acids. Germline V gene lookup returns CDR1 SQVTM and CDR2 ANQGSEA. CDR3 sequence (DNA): TGCAGCGCTGAAGGAGAGGATTGGCAGAAGTTTTACAATCAGCCCCAGCATTTT. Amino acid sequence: CSAEGEDWQKFYNQPQHF.

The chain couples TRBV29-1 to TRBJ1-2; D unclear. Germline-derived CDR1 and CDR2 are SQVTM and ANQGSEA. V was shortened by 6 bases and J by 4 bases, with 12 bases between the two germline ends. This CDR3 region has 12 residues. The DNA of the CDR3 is TGCAGCGTCTCCGGCAGTTTCTATGGCTACACCTTC. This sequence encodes CSVSGSFYGYTF.

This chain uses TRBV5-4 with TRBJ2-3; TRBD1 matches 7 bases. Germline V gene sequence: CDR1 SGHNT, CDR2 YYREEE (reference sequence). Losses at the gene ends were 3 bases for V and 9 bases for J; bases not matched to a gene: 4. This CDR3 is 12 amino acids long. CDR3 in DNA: TGTGCCAGCAGCTGGGACAGCCAAACGCAGTATTTT. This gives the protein CASSWDSQTQYF.

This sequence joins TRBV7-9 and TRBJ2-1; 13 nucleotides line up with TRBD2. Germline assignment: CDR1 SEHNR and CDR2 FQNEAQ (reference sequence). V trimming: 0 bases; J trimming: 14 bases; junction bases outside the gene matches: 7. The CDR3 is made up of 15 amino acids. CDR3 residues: CASSLADGTSGVKFF. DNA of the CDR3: TGTGCCAGCAGCTTAGCGGACGGGACTAGCGGGGTAAAGTTCTTC.

The CDR3 region is CASSNNEKLFF. The DNA of the CDR3 is TGTGCCAGCAGTAACAATGAAAAACTGTTTTTT. The genes are TRBV12-3 or TRBV12-4 and TRBJ1-4; D ambiguous. The CDR3 has 11 residues. With 5 bases removed from V and 5 bases from J, the gap between germline ends came to 3 bases.

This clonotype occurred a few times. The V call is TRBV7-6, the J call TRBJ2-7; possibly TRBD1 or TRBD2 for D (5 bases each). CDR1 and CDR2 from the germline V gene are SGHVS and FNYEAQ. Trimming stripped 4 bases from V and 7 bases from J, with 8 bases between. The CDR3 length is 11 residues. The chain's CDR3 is CASSSGREQYF. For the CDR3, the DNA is TGTGCCAGCAGCTCGGGACGGGAGCAGTACTTC.

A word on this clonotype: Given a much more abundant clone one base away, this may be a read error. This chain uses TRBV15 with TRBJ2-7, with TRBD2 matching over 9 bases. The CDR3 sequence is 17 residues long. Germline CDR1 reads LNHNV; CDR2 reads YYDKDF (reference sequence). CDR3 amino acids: CATCRELRTSVSYEQYF. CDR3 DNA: TGTGCCACCTGCAGAGAGCTTAGGACTAGCGTGTCCTACGAGCAGTACTTC.

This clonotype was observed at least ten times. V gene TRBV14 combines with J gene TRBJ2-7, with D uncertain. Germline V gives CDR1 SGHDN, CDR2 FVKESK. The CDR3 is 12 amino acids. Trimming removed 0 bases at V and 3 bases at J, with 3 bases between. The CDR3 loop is CASSQDLYEQYF. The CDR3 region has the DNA TGTGCCAGCAGCCAAGATCTCTACGAGCAGTACTTC.

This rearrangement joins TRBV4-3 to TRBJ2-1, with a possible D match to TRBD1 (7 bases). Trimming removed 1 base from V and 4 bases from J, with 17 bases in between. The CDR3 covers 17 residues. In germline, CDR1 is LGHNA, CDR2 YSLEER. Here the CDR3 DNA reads TGCGCCAGCAGCCAAGGGGCGGGACAGAGGGTTTACAATGAGCAGTTCTTC. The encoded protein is CASSQGAGQRVYNEQFF.

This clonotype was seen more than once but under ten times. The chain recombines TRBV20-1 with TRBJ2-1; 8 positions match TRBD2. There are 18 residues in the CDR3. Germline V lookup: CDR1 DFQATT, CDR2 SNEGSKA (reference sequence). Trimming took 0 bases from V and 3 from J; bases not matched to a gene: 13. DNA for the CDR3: TGCAGTGCTAGAGATCATTCCCCCGGGACTAGGAACTACAATGAGCAGTTCTTC. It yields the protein CSARDHSPGTRNYNEQFF.